This TCR beta chain stems from a study of vaccination effects on CD4 cells after COVID-19. Expansion with viral peptide pools was applied to antigen-specific CD4+ T cells by the ViraFEST assay prior to sequencing. At the end of around eleven days of culture, CD4+ T cells were isolated. Among the vaccine recipients, none had a prior SARS-CoV-2 infection, and nucleocapsid antibodies were negative. Wells containing 1.5 million to 2 million PBMC each were cultured with approximately 10 IU/ml IL-2 and 8.5 to 10 ug/ml peptides. Produced via immunoSEQ multiplex PCR; TCRdb's table is partial and in-frame only. The sample records tens of thousands of clones, about three fifths being singletons. V dropped 3 bases and J dropped 0 bases, with 9 bases sitting between them. This CDR3 region has 15 residues. Germline V CDR1 and CDR2: MNHNS, SASEGT. Remarks on this clone: Its target is unknown.

Regarding the study as a whole: Just 1 of 255 vaccine-induced clones in healthy recipients was cross-reactive.

The source material was CD4+ T cells from PBMCs cultured with HCoV-OC43 spike peptides, sampled before COVID-19 vaccination. Subset noted: HCoV-OC43 spike overlapping peptide pool stimulation. This TCR was sampled from a human donor who received a COVID-19 vaccine. This rearrangement joins TRBV6-1 to TRBJ1-5; D is ambiguous. The CDR3 sequence is CASSDQAYSNQPQHF. The DNA of the CDR3 is TGTGCCAGCAGTGATCAGGCTTATAGCAATCAGCCCCAGCATTTT.